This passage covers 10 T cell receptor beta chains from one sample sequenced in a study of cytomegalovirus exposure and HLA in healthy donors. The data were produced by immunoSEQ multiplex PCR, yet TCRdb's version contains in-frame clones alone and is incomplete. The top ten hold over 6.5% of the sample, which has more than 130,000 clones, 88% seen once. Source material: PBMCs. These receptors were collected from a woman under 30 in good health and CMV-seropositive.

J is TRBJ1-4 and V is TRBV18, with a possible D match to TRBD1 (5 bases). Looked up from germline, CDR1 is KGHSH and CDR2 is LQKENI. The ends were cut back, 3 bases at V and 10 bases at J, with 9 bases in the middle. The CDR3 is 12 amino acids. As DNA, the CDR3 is TGTGCCAGCTCACCGCAGGGCGCAAAACTGTTTTTT. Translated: CASSPQGAKLFF.

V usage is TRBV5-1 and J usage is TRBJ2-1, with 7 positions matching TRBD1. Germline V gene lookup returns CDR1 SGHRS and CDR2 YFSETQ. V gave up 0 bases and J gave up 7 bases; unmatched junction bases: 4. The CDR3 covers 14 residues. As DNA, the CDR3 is TGCGCCAGCAGCTTGGGACAGGGAAGGAATGAGCAGTTCTTC. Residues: CASSLGQGRNEQFF.

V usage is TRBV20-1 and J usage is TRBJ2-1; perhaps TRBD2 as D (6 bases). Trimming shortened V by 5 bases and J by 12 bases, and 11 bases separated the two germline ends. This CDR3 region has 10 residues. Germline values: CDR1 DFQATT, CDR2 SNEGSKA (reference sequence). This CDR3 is CSASREWQFF. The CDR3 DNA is TGCAGTGCTTCTCGGGAGTGGCAGTTCTTC.

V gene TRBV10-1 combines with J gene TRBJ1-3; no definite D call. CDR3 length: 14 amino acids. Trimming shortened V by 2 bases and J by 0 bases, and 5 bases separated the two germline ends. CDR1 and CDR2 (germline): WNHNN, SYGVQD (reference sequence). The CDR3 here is CASSEGVSGNTIYF. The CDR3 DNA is TGCGCCAGCAGTGAGGGAGTCTCTGGAAACACCATATATTTT.

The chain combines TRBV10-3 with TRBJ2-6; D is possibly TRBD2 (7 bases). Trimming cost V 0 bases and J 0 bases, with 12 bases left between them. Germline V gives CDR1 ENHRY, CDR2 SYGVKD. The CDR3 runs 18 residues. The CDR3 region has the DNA TGTGCCATCAGTGAGTCGTGGGGGGGGCCCTCTGGGGCCAACGTCCTGACTTTC. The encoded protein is CAISESWGGPSGANVLTF.

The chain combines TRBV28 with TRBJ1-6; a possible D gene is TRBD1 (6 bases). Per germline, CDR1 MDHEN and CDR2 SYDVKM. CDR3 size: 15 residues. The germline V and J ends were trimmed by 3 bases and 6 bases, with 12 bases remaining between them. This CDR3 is CASSFLVGGNSPLHF. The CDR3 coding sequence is TGTGCCAGCAGTTTTTTGGTAGGGGGTAATTCACCCCTCCACTTT.

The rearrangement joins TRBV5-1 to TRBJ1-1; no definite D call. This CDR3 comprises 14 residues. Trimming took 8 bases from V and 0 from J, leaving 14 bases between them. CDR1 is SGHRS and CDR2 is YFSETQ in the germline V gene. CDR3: CASNPRTMNTEAFF. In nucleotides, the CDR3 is TGCGCCAGTAACCCCAGAACCATGAACACTGAAGCTTTCTTT.

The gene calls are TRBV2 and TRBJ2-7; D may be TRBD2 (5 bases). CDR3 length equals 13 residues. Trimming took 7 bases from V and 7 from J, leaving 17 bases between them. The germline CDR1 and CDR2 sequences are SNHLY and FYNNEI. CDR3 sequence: CASNKIGRGEQYF. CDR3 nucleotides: TGTGCCAGCAATAAAATAGGTCGGGGAGAGCAGTACTTC. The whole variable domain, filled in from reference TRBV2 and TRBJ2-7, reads EPEVTQTPSHQVTQMGQEVILRCVPISNHLYFYWYRQILGQKVEFLVSFYNNEISEKSEIFDDQFSVERPDGSNFTLKIRSTKLEDSAMYFCASNKIGRGEQYFGPGTRLTVT.

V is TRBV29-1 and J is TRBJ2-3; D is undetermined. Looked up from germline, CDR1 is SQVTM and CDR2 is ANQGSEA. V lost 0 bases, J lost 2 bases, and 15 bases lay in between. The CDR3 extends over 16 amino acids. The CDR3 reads CSVEDRFLLSTDTQYF. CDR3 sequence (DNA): TGCAGCGTTGAAGACCGTTTCCTTTTATCCACAGATACGCAGTATTTT.

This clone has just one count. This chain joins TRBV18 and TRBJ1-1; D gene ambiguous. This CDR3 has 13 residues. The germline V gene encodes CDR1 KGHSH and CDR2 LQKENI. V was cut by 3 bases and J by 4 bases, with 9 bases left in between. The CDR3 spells CASSPMGGTEAFF. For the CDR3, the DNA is TGTGCCAGCTCACCCATGGGAGGCACTGAAGCTTTCTTT.